At least ten counts were recorded for the clone carrying this T cell receptor (beta chain). This entry is derived from a study of T cells after yellow fever vaccination. In germline, CDR1 is MNHEY, CDR2 SVGAGI. The CDR3 is made up of 14 amino acids. The V segment lost 0 bases and the J segment 9 bases; nucleotides outside the gene matches: 4. Via MiXCR, TCRdb re-called the 5' RACE reads, giving one row per CDR3 protein. The repertoire includes 29,000 or so distinct CDR3 sequences, roughly 6.1% of them detected once, and roughly 25% sits in the top ten. This sequence originates from a man aged 30-40 years who received the YFV17D yellow fever vaccine. The V and J genes are TRBV6-5 and TRBJ1-4; 7 nucleotides line up with TRBD1. The input for sequencing was PBMCs, either bulk or a sorted T-cell subset (CD4+, CD8+, memory, or dextramer-sorted; not recorded which), taken on the day of the yellow fever booster vaccination. The DNA for the CDR3 is TGTGCCAGCAGTTACTCGGAGGGGGCCAAAAAACTGTTTTTT. Translating it yields CASSYSEGAKKLFF.